Included here is one T cell receptor beta chain sequence, with context. This entry belongs to a study of blood T cell repertoires in COVID-19. Overall study: Donors in the United States, Italy and Spain gave samples during acute or convalescent COVID-19. PBMCs, B-cell-depleted T cells, or T cells provided the cDNA or gDNA that made up the material.

Per the germline V gene, CDR1 is GTSNPN and CDR2 is SVGIG (reference sequence). This CDR3 is built from 15 residues. Germline trimming cut 3 bases from V and 2 bases from J; bases unmatched to any gene: 7. Authors' data handling: Amplified reference gene primers provided the basis for estimating nucleated cell counts. Method: immunoSEQ multiplex PCR; TCRdb's copy keeps in-frame clones and lacks some. V, J and clone size reflect that table, while D and trimming were determined from the DNA. Of roughly 120,000 clones detected, approximately 87% appear once; the ten largest clones hold approximately 7.2%.

The receptor was isolated from a man between 65 and 85 years old who had recovered from COVID-19. The genes are TRBV30 and TRBJ1-5; 7 bases fit TRBD1. Sequenced: peripheral blood. In DNA, the CDR3 is TGTGCCTGGAGCGAAGGGACAGCCGGCAATCAGCCCCAGCATTTT. Its protein product is CAWSEGTAGNQPQHF.